The source of this T cell receptor (beta chain) is a study of technical replicates of blood from a handful of donors. Germline CDR1 SGHAT, CDR2 FQNNGV. The CDR3 has 14 residues. The trim removed 6 bases at V and 8 bases at J, leaving 8 bases unmatched. TCRdb keeps only in-frame clones here, not all; method: immunoSEQ multiplex PCR. In the table there are tens of thousands of clones, 95% to 98% of which are singletons. In its sample, this clone was seen once. The V call is TRBV11-2, the J call TRBJ1-3; 9 nucleotides align to TRBD1. The sequence was obtained from a human donor in good health. Material for sequencing was T cells isolated from PBMCs. The CDR3 coding sequence is TGTGCCAGCAGTCAAGGACAGGGGTGGGACACCATATATTTT. Protein: CASSQGQGWDTIYF.